This TCR beta chain was observed in a study of T cells in narcolepsy. Whole-study context: Healthy controls were enrolled alongside patients with narcolepsy type 1 or type 2.

TCRdb keeps only in-frame clones here, not all; method: immunoSEQ multiplex PCR. The sample has more than 30,000 clones; approximately 80% are singletons. CDR1 and CDR2 (germline): GTSNPN, SVGIG (reference sequence). The CDR3 has 16 amino acids. The junction had 7 bases not matched to a gene; V was cut back by 2 bases and J by 0 bases. Study-wide findings and caveats: Autoreactive clonotypes reportedly recurred in blood of same and different patients, not controls. In some patient and control memory CD4+ samples, autoreactive clones were absent. Comparing one patient's CSF and blood CD4+ clonotypes highlighted HCRT- and TRIB2-specific autoreactive clonotypes.

As to this clone: As yet, its antigen is unknown.

Sequencing was carried out using CD45RA- memory CD4+ T cells from PBMCs. The source of this sequence is a human donor with narcolepsy. V gene TRBV30 combines with J gene TRBJ1-1, with 9 bases fitting TRBD1. The CDR3 here is CAWSKWGTGMNTEAFF. The CDR3 region has the DNA TGTGCCTGGAGTAAATGGGGGACAGGGATGAACACTGAAGCTTTCTTT.